Shown below are 12 T cell receptor beta chains from a single sample sequenced in a study of post-analysis software for immune sequencing data. These receptors lack a known antigen. TCR beta cDNA libraries included unique molecular identifiers. MiXCR was run by TCRdb on the PCR reads, yielding one entry per CDR3 protein. This sample has some 890,000 distinct CDR3 sequences; roughly half occur once, and the top ten carry under 6%. Study results and caveats: Among five TRBV segments more frequent in patients than controls were TRBV5-6, TRBV5-1 and TRBV20-1.

Sequencing was performed on blood. The receptor source for this set is a girl aged 10 to 17 with multiple sclerosis.

This clonotype came up a few times. The chain carries TRBV10-1 and TRBJ2-4, with D possibly TRBD2 on 6 matching bases. V was pared by 4 bases and J by 3 bases, with 10 bases between. The germline CDR1 and CDR2 sequences are WNHNN and SYGVQD (reference sequence). The CDR3 runs to 14 residues. CDR3 coding DNA: TGCGCCAGCAGTGGGGACTCGTTCAAAAACATTCAGTACTTC. This gives the protein CASSGDSFKNIQYF.

Remarks on this clonotype: Compared with germline, one end of the junction differs, possibly owing to a read error. The chain links TRBV20-1 to TRBJ1-1, with D possibly being TRBD1 (6 bases). CDR1 and CDR2 (germline): DFQATT, SNEGSKA (reference sequence). The length of the CDR3 is 16 residues. The CDR3 region is CSAREEGRGWNTEAFF. CDR3 coding DNA: TGCAGTGCTAGAGAAGAGGGCAGGGGTTGGAACACCGAAGCTTTCTTT.

This chain uses TRBV18 with TRBJ1-4; perhaps TRBD1 as D (6 bases). Germline V lookup: CDR1 KGHSH, CDR2 LQKENI. The CDR3 extends over 13 amino acids. V was pared by 8 bases and J by 8 bases, with 15 bases between. The CDR3 loop is CASRIQGSEKLFF. In nucleotides, the CDR3 is TGTGCCAGCCGGATACAGGGTTCGGAAAAACTGTTTTTT.

This rearrangement joins TRBV30 to TRBJ2-5; D is perhaps TRBD2 (5 bases). The length of the CDR3 is 13 residues. Trimming took 3 bases from V and 11 from J, leaving 19 bases between them. Germline CDR1 reads GTSNPN; CDR2 reads SVGIG (reference sequence). CDR3 loop: CAWSNGLNNEQYF. The CDR3 region has the DNA TGTGCCTGGAGCAACGGACTGAACAATGAGCAGTACTTC.

There are a few counts of this clonotype. Here the CDR3 DNA reads TGTGCCAGCAGGCCACAGGAGGCTAGCGGGGGCCAAGAGACCCAGTACTTC. It codes for CASRPQEASGGQETQYF. The rearrangement links TRBV6-1 to TRBJ2-5; 10 bases are a match to TRBD2. J gave up 1 base and V 6 bases, and 11 bases lay outside the gene matches. The CDR3 contains 17 residues. Germline assignment: CDR1 MNHNS and CDR2 SASEGT.

The chain joins TRBV7-9 to TRBJ2-7; possibly TRBD2 for D (6 bases). Germline V gene sequence: CDR1 SEHNR, CDR2 FQNEAQ (reference sequence). The CDR3 has 16 residues. V lost 5 bases, J lost 1 base, and 18 bases lay in between. The DNA of the CDR3 is TGTGCCAGCAGCAAAAGGGTCCTGGGGACTTCCTACGAGCAGTACTTC. Its protein is CASSKRVLGTSYEQYF. The variable domain in full, completed from reference TRBV7-9 and TRBJ2-7, reads DTGVSQNPRHKITKRGQNVTFRCDPISEHNRLYWYRQTLGQGPEFLTYFQNEAQLEKSRLLSDRFSAERPKGSFSTLEIQRTEQGDSAMYLCASSKRVLGTSYEQYFGPGTRLTVT.

This clonotype has only a few counts. The V gene is TRBV20-1, the J gene TRBJ2-1; a possible D gene is TRBD1 (5 bases). V dropped 0 bases and J dropped 4 bases, with 10 bases sitting between them. This CDR3 has 14 residues. Germline CDR1 DFQATT, CDR2 SNEGSKA (reference sequence). CDR3 loop: CSARDLSGYNEQFF. The CDR3 bases are TGCAGTGCTAGAGATCTCTCAGGGTACAATGAGCAGTTCTTC.

This rearrangement joins TRBV29-1 to TRBJ2-3; maybe TRBD1 (7 bases). The length of the CDR3 is 16 residues. V was cut by 2 bases and J by 2 bases, with 17 bases left in between. Germline V gene sequence: CDR1 SQVTM, CDR2 ANQGSEA. This chain's CDR3 is CSVEPLAGGHTDTQYF. The CDR3, as DNA: TGCAGCGTTGAACCTCTAGCAGGGGGGCACACAGATACGCAGTATTTT.

The chain has TRBV6-6 and TRBJ2-1; 7 bases align to TRBD2. Germline loops: CDR1 MNHNY, CDR2 SVGAGI (reference sequence). The CDR3 has 13 amino acids. Trimming removed 0 bases from V and 8 bases from J; junction bases left unmatched: 1. CDR3 protein: CASSYSGGYEQFF. The CDR3 DNA reads as TGTGCCAGCAGTTACTCGGGGGGGTATGAGCAGTTCTTC.

V is TRBV5-1 and J is TRBJ2-5, with 9 bases matching TRBD1. The CDR3 contains 16 residues. The germline gives CDR1 SGHRS, CDR2 YFSETQ. V lost 0 bases and J lost 1; bases outside the gene matches: 4. CDR3 loop: CASSLVGTGIQETQYF. CDR3 DNA sequence: TGCGCCAGCAGCTTGGTGGGGACAGGGATCCAAGAGACCCAGTACTTC.

The count of this clonotype is one. The junction departs from the called germline gene at one end, perhaps through a read error. V and J are TRBV11-2 and TRBJ1-4; no reliable D call. This CDR3 contains 14 residues. Looked up from germline, CDR1 is SGHAT and CDR2 is FQNNGV. Here the CDR3 reads CASSGLEGAEKRFF. CDR3 nucleotides: TGTGCCAGCAGCGGCCTGGAAGGCGCTGAAAAACGGTTTTTT.

V and J are TRBV11-1 and TRBJ2-3; D gene ambiguous. Germline-derived CDR1 and CDR2 are SGHAT and FQDESV (reference sequence). V lost 1 base to trimming and J lost 6 bases, with 11 bases between them. The CDR3 has 14 residues. This chain's CDR3 is CASSLDQARDTQYF. The CDR3, as DNA: TGTGCCAGCAGCTTAGACCAAGCGCGGGATACGCAGTATTTT.